The rows below give T cell receptor beta chains drawn from one sample of a study of T cell responses to AZD1222 COVID-19 vaccine. Clones were read by immunoSEQ multiplex PCR, and TCRdb kept only the in-frame ones, dropping some. The data show about 96,000 clones, roughly 87% seen once. Sample: peripheral blood, taken on day 0 of AZD1222 vaccination. The receptors come from an adult in good health. The CDR3 runs from the conserved cysteine through the conserved F or W. The D gene is left open where the match is weak. Expanded clones are given a class, and other clones once, few, many or no size at all.

CASSHRGPGGVELFF	TGCGCCAGCAGCCATCGAGGACCAGGAGGGGTAGAACTGTTTTTT	-	15	-	TRBV4-1	TRBJ1-4
CATAGSSYNEQFF	TGTGCTACGGCGGGGAGCTCCTACAATGAGCAGTTCTTC	-	13	few	TRBV12-5	TRBJ2-1
CASSQDRGTEAFF	TGTGCCAGCAGCCAAGACAGAGGCACTGAAGCTTTCTTT	-	13	-	TRBV14	TRBJ1-1
CSASVTGQGVSPLHF	TGCAGTGCTAGTGTAACAGGACAGGGGGTTTCACCCCTCCACTTT	TRBD1	15	once	TRBV20-1	TRBJ1-6
CASSSTGGVEQPQHF	TGCGCCAGCAGCTCGACAGGGGGCGTCGAGCAGCCCCAGCATTTT	TRBD1	15	few	TRBV5-1	TRBJ1-5
CASSPLPADSGNTIYF	TGTGCCAGCTCACCCCTCCCGGCAGACTCTGGAAACACCATATATTTT	-	16	-	TRBV18	TRBJ1-3
CASSRDREYGYTF	TGTGCCAGCAGTCGGGACAGGGAATATGGCTACACCTTC	TRBD1	13	-	TRBV7-9	TRBJ1-2
CASSSNNNNEQFF	TGCGCCAGCAGCTCAAACAACAACAATGAGCAGTTCTTC	-	13	-	TRBV5-1	TRBJ2-1
CASSPGTGLGNEQFF	TGCGCCAGCAGCCCCGGGACAGGGCTGGGGAATGAGCAGTTCTTC	TRBD1	15	-	TRBV4-3	TRBJ2-1
CASSRGLAGSGTDTQYF	TGTGCCAGCAGCCGCGGACTAGCGGGGTCTGGCACAGATACGCAGTATTTT	TRBD2	17	-	TRBV9	TRBJ2-3
CASSSPRGTYREQFF	TGTGCCAGCAGTTCCCCCCGGGGTACCTATAGGGAGCAGTTCTTC	-	15	-	TRBV28	TRBJ2-1